This TCR beta chain was sequenced in a study of identical twins. Study observations and caveats: Donors were not followed over many years; analysis was cross-sectional.

With respect to this clonotype: The antigen remains unidentified.

The CDR3 sequence is 16 residues long. The V and J ends lost 3 bases and 2 bases respectively, with 11 bases between them. Unique molecular identifiers were in the cDNA, with template-switch universal primer binding. Each CDR3 protein is one row after TCRdb ran MiXCR on the 5' RACE reads. The sample has 1.5 million to 2 million distinct CDR3 sequences, around a third seen once. This TCR was recovered from a newborn girl in good health. The material sequenced was cord blood. This chain links TRBV12-3 or TRBV12-4 with TRBJ1-6; tentatively, D is TRBD1 (6 bases). CDR3 loop: CASSLGGRTYNSPLHF. CDR3 DNA sequence: TGTGCCAGCAGTTTGGGGGGCAGGACCTATAATTCACCCCTCCACTTT.